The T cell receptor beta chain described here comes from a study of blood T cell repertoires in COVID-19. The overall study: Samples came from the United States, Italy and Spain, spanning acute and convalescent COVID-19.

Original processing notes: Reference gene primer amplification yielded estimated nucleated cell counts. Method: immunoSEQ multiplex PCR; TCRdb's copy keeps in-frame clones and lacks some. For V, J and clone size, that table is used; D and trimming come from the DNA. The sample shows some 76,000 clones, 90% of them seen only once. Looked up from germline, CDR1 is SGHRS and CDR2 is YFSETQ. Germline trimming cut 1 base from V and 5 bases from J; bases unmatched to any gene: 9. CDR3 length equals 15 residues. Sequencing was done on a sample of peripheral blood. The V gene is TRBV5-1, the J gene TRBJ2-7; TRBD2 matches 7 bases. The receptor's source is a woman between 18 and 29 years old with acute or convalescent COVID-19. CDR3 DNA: TGCGCCAGCAGCTTGATGACGGGGGGTGGGAACGAGCAGTACTTC. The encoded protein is CASSLMTGGGNEQYF. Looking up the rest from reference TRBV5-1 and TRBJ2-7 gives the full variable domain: KAGVTQTPRYLIKTRGQQVTLSCSPISGHRSVSWYQQTPGQGLQFLFEYFSETQRNKGNFPGRFSGRQFSNSRSEMNVSTLELGDSALYLCASSLMTGGGNEQYFGPGTRLTVT.